Detailed here is one TCR beta chain. The germline V gene encodes CDR1 SGHTA and CDR2 FQGNSA. This CDR3 has 15 residues. Unmatched junction bases numbered 6, after V lost 5 bases and J lost 1 base. This record belongs to a study of blood T cell repertoires in COVID-19. Study as a whole: Whether acute or convalescent, the COVID-19 samples came from the United States, Italy and Spain.

Authors' data handling: For nucleated cells, counts were estimated from reference gene primer amplification. Produced via immunoSEQ multiplex PCR; TCRdb's table is partial and in-frame only. The V and J calls and clone size are taken from that table; D and trimming were inferred from the DNA. Of fewer than 300,000 clones listed, roughly nine tenths were seen once; the top ten hold roughly 2.3%. The chain couples TRBV7-2 to TRBJ1-1; 8 nucleotides align to TRBD1. The clonotype was recovered from a woman in her twenties or thirties with COVID-19, enrolled during active disease. Sequencing was done on a sample of peripheral blood. CDR3 DNA sequence: TGTGCCAGCAGCGGATCAGGGGGCGCGAACACTGAAGCTTTCTTT. Protein: CASSGSGGANTEAFF.